Described below is a single TCR beta chain sequence and its context. The CDR3 contains 16 residues. Per germline, CDR1 SGHRS and CDR2 YFSETQ. Trimming removed 0 bases at V and 4 bases at J, with 14 bases between. The sample comes from a study of technical replicates of blood from several donors. Profiled with immunoSEQ multiplex PCR; TCRdb holds only in-frame clones, not every one. The sample has 75,000 to 90,000 clones; 95% are singletons. The sample taken for sequencing was T cells isolated from PBMCs. The chain recombines TRBV5-1 with TRBJ2-1; TRBD2 might be the D (6 bases). The receptor was isolated from a human donor in good health. The CDR3 sequence is CASSLAGSGPYNEQFF. The CDR3 coding sequence is TGCGCCAGCAGCTTGGCAGGTAGCGGACCTTACAATGAGCAGTTCTTC.